The clone carrying this TCR beta chain was seen only a few times. Sample time point: pre-sensitization, week 0. Treatment reported: therapeutic diphenylcyclopropenone sensitization with weekly scalp DPC. One entry per CDR3 protein, called by TCRdb with MiXCR from the RACE reads. This sample has 200,000 to 300,000 distinct CDR3 sequences, with roughly 8.9% found just once. This entry comes from a study of human T cells and chemical hapten exposure. The V end was cut by 5 bases, the J end by 5 bases, with 10 bases between. CDR1 is MGHDK and CDR2 is SYGVNS in the germline V gene. This CDR3 contains 12 residues.

The chain uses TRBV25-1 and TRBJ2-7; no firm D call. The TCR was taken from a woman aged 40 to 49 with alopecia areata. Some clones in this sample may be carry-over from other donors' samples. Material: whole blood, obtained in connection with sensitization to the hapten diphenylcyclopropenone (DPC). DNA for the CDR3: TGTGCCAGCAGTTATGAGACGAACGAGCAGTACTTC. Its translation: CASSYETNEQYF.